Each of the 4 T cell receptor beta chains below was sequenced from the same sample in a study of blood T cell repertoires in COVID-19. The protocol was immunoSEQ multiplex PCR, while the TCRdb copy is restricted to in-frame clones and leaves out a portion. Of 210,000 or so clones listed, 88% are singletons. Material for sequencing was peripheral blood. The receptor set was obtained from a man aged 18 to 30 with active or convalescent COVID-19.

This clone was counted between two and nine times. The CDR3 sequence: CASSLGGWDTSPFF. In DNA form, the CDR3 reads TGTGCCAGCAGCTTAGGGGGATGGGACACCTCACCGTTCTTC. V is TRBV11-3 and J is TRBJ2-1; D is possibly TRBD1 (6 bases). The germline V gene has CDR1 SGHNT and CDR2 YENEEA. Trimming took off 1 base at V and 15 bases at J, with 19 bases between the two ends. CDR3 length: 14 amino acids.

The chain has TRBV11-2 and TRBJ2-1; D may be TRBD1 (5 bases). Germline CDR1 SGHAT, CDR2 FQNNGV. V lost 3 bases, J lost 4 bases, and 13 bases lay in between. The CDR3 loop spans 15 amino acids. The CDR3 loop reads CASSLSRAGYNEQFF. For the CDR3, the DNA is TGTGCCAGCAGCTTGTCCAGGGCTGGGTACAATGAGCAGTTCTTC.

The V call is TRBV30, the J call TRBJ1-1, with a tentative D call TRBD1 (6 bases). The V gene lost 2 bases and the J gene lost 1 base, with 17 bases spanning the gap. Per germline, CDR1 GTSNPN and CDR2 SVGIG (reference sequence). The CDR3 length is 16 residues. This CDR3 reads CAWSSTGTRQNTEAFF. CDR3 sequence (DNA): TGTGCCTGGAGTAGTACAGGGACCCGACAGAACACTGAAGCTTTCTTT.

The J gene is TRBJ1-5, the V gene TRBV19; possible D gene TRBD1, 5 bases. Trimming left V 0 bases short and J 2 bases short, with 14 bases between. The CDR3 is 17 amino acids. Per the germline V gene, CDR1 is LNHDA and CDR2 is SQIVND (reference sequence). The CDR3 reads CASSIDPGMLGNQPQHF. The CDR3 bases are TGTGCCAGTAGTATAGATCCAGGGATGTTGGGCAATCAGCCCCAGCATTTT.